This T cell receptor (beta chain) stems from a study of CD8 T cells in ankylosing spondylitis. Study-wide results and caveats: Apparently characteristic of ankylosing spondylitis blood was a TCR beta motif (roughly eight highly homologous variants). Disease-associated clones were reportedly significantly overrepresented in matched ankylosing spondylitis synovial fluid.

The CDR3 contains 15 residues. Unmatched junction bases numbered 4, after V lost 5 bases and J lost 7 bases. Germline V gene lookup returns CDR1 SGHTA and CDR2 FQGNSA. There are many counts of this clonotype. Its target is unknown. TCRdb fed the 5' RACE reads into MiXCR, producing one record per CDR3 protein. Of roughly 490,000 distinct CDR3 sequences listed, approximately 5% are singletons. The TCR was taken from a male donor with ankylosing spondylitis. The chain carries TRBV7-2 and TRBJ2-2, with 13 bases fitting TRBD2. The sample taken for sequencing was blood, either unsorted or a sorted T cell fraction (not recorded which). The CDR3 loop is CASSRTSGRSGELFF. The CDR3 DNA follows: TGTGCCAGCAGCCGGACTAGCGGGAGAAGCGGGGAGCTGTTTTTT. The entire variable domain, with the rest obtained from reference TRBV7-2 and TRBJ2-2, is as follows: GAGVSQSPSNKVTEKGKDVELRCDPISGHTALYWYRQSLGQGLEFLIYFQGNSAPDKSGLPSDRFSAERTGGSVSTLTIQRTQQEDSAVYLCASSRTSGRSGELFFGEGSRLTVL.